The clone carrying this T cell receptor (beta chain) was observed a handful of times. The antigen is not known. The entry originates in a study of cytomegalovirus exposure and HLA in healthy donors. Across the whole study: Of over 300 genotyped donors, 70% to 85% clustered with self-reported Caucasian donors. The study's findings and limits: In a later analysis, CMV-associated beta chains were mostly HLA-associated, it appeared. Productive rates of about 90% or about 30% were seen for most TCR beta V segments in an earlier analysis. Near-uniform donor sequencing depth was presumed by presence/absence analyses.

The PCR was carried out with 60 Vbeta primers and 13 Jbeta primers. This table comes from immunoSEQ multiplex PCR, and its TCRdb copy is limited to in-frame clones, with some not included. Of roughly 180,000 clones listed, about 82% are singletons. V trimming: 3 bases; J trimming: 1 base; junction bases outside the gene matches: 5. Germline lookup yields CDR1 ENHRY and CDR2 SYGVKD. The CDR3 contains 15 residues. This TCR was sampled from a female donor in good health and CMV-seronegative. This chain connects TRBV10-3 to TRBJ2-7, with 8 bases identical to TRBD1. The sample consisted of PBMCs. The DNA of the CDR3 is TGTGCCATCAGTGACCAAGGACAGGGTTCCTACGAGCAGTACTTC. This gives the protein CAISDQGQGSYEQYF.